The 20 T cell receptor beta chains reported below all come from one sample, sequenced in a study of follicular helper T cells after annual influenza vaccination. The time point was: 2015-2016 season, 7 days after influenza vaccination. Only in-frame clones appear in the TCRdb table, and some are missing; sequencing was by immunoSEQ multiplex PCR. The top ten clones hold 0.55% to 0.7% of a sample with fewer than 7,500 clones, roughly 84% of them seen once. Source: CXCR5+ CD38- circulating T follicular helper cells from blood, taken 7 days after influenza vaccination. The subset: circulating Tfh, non-naive CD4+CXCR5+PD-1+ (ICOS+CD38+ or ICOS-CD38-). These TCRs come from an adult who received the influenza vaccine.

Only one count was recorded for this clone. V gene TRBV5-4 combines with J gene TRBJ1-3; D not resolved. CDR1 and CDR2 (germline): SGHNT, YYREEE (reference sequence). The V gene lost 2 bases and the J gene lost 0 bases, with 9 bases spanning the gap. This CDR3 region has 15 residues. CDR3 bases: TGTGCCAGCAGCTTCTTTAGGAGCTCTGGAAACACCATATATTTT. Its translation: CASSFFRSSGNTIYF.

Only one count was recorded for this clone. The chain links TRBV30 to TRBJ2-2; no definite D call. Looked up from germline, CDR1 is GTSNPN and CDR2 is SVGIG (reference sequence). CDR3 length: 14 residues. Trimming took 4 bases from V and 1 from J, leaving 10 bases between them. The CDR3 sequence is CAWTQRLNTGELFF. The DNA of the CDR3 is TGTGCCTGGACTCAAAGGCTGAACACCGGGGAGCTGTTTTTT.

There are a few counts of this clone. The chain combines TRBV18 with TRBJ1-5; D is unclear. The CDR3 runs 13 residues. V lost 5 bases and J 7 bases, leaving 12 bases between the germline ends. The V gene's germline CDR1 is KGHSH and CDR2 LQKENI. CDR3 residues: CASSIAAVQPQHF. The CDR3 DNA reads TGTGCCAGCTCAATCGCGGCCGTCCAGCCCCAGCATTTT. Looking up the rest from reference TRBV18 and TRBJ1-5 gives the full variable domain: NAGVMQNPRHLVRRRGQEARLRCSPMKGHSHVYWYRQLPEEGLKFMVYLQKENIIDESGMPKERFSAEFPKEGPSILRIQQVVRGDSAAYFCASSIAAVQPQHFGDGTRLSIL.

The chain uses TRBV19 and TRBJ2-1, with D perhaps TRBD1 (6 bases). There are 11 residues in the CDR3. The V end lost 6 bases, the J end lost 15 bases, and 15 bases lay between the germline ends. The germline V gene has CDR1 LNHDA and CDR2 SQIVND (reference sequence). The CDR3 sequence is CASRGGGRRFF. As DNA, the CDR3 is TGTGCCAGTAGGGGTGGGGGCAGGCGGTTCTTC.

V gene TRBV5-1 combines with J gene TRBJ1-2; TRBD1 might be the D (6 bases). The CDR3 has 13 amino acids. The germline CDR1 and CDR2 sequences are SGHRS and YFSETQ. With 5 bases removed from V and 3 bases from J, the gap between germline ends came to 11 bases. In DNA, the CDR3 is TGCGCCAGCAGTCCCGGGGGCGACTATGGCTACACCTTC. Protein sequence: CASSPGGDYGYTF.

V gene TRBV5-1 combines with J gene TRBJ2-5; the D gene is possibly TRBD2 (7 bases). The CDR3 length is 15 residues. The germline gives CDR1 SGHRS, CDR2 YFSETQ. V was trimmed by 3 bases and J by 3 bases, leaving 15 bases between them. The CDR3 sequence: CASSSSGGPEETQYF. The CDR3 DNA follows: TGCGCCAGCAGCTCTTCCGGGGGGCCTGAAGAGACCCAGTACTTC.

This chain connects TRBV9 to TRBJ1-1; 12 nucleotides align to TRBD1. This CDR3 has 15 residues. The V and J ends lost 4 bases and 5 bases, in that order; junction bases with no gene match: 6. Germline values: CDR1 SGDLS, CDR2 YYNGEE. CDR3: CASSRRDRGHTEAFF. CDR3 in DNA: TGTGCCAGCAGCCGCCGGGACAGGGGGCATACTGAAGCTTTCTTT.

This sequence joins TRBV19 and TRBJ2-7; 9 bases are shared with TRBD2. From germline, CDR1 is LNHDA and CDR2 SQIVND (reference sequence). J was trimmed by 0 bases and V by 0 bases; bases with no gene match: 3. There are 16 residues in the CDR3. The CDR3 reads CASSIDAGGSSYEQYF. CDR3 coding DNA: TGTGCCAGTAGTATAGATGCGGGAGGGAGCTCCTACGAGCAGTACTTC.

The V gene is TRBV7-9, the J gene TRBJ2-1; 7 positions agree with TRBD2. CDR1 is SEHNR and CDR2 is FQNEAQ in the germline V gene (reference sequence). The CDR3 loop spans 15 amino acids. V was clipped by 4 bases and J by 5 bases; unmatched bases: 8. CDR3 coding DNA: TGTGCCAGCAGCTCCAGTCTAGCGGACCACAATGAGCAGTTCTTC. The encoded protein is CASSSSLADHNEQFF.

The chain is built from TRBV10-2 and TRBJ2-5, with TRBD1 matching 7 bases. The CDR3 length is 15 residues. Germline V CDR1 and CDR2: WSHSY, SAAADI. V trimming: 6 bases; J trimming: 9 bases; junction bases outside the gene matches: 16. CDR3 sequence reads: CASSQPMTGLPPQYF. The CDR3 DNA reads as TGCGCCAGCAGCCAACCAATGACAGGGCTCCCCCCCCAGTACTTC.

This clone was detected only once. V usage is TRBV5-1 and J usage is TRBJ2-2; D remains unclear. The germline V and J ends were trimmed by 4 bases and 0 bases, with 10 bases remaining between them. The V gene's germline CDR1 is SGHRS and CDR2 YFSETQ. CDR3 size: 15 residues. The CDR3 protein is CASSGTWANTGELFF. The CDR3 DNA reads as TGCGCCAGCAGCGGAACATGGGCGAACACCGGGGAGCTGTTTTTT. Complete variable domain (other parts from reference TRBV5-1 and TRBJ2-2): KAGVTQTPRYLIKTRGQQVTLSCSPISGHRSVSWYQQTPGQGLQFLFEYFSETQRNKGNFPGRFSGRQFSNSRSEMNVSTLELGDSALYLCASSGTWANTGELFFGEGSRLTVL.

This clone was counted once. The rearrangement links TRBV19 to TRBJ2-1; TRBD2 aligns across 10 bases. This CDR3 region has 15 residues. J was trimmed by 4 bases and V by 3 bases; bases with no gene match: 3. Germline CDR1 is LNHDA and CDR2 is SQIVND (reference sequence). CDR3 DNA: TGTGCCAGTAGTATCTTGACTAGCGGGTACAATGAGCAGTTCTTC. Translated, it gives CASSILTSGYNEQFF.

This clone has a handful of counts. The genes are TRBV18 and TRBJ2-7; 8 bases map to TRBD2. The CDR3 length is 18 residues. CDR1 KGHSH and CDR2 LQKENI come from the germline V gene. With V trimmed by 2 bases and J by 3 bases, 15 bases remained unmatched. In DNA, the CDR3 is TGTGCCAGCTCACCATATGGACCCGGCGGGGGGACGGGCTACGAGCAGTACTTC. Its translation: CASSPYGPGGGTGYEQYF.

This chain connects TRBV7-2 to TRBJ1-1; D possibly corresponds to TRBD1 (5 bases). Trimming shortened V by 5 bases and J by 4 bases, and 14 bases separated the two germline ends. The germline CDR1 and CDR2 sequences are SGHTA and FQGNSA. This CDR3 spans 14 amino acids. CDR3 loop: CASSPSGLPTEAFF. In DNA form, the CDR3 reads TGTGCCAGCAGCCCCTCGGGACTCCCCACTGAAGCTTTCTTT. Variable domain in full (rest from reference TRBV7-2 and TRBJ1-1): GAGVSQSPSNKVTEKGKDVELRCDPISGHTALYWYRQSLGQGLEFLIYFQGNSAPDKSGLPSDRFSAERTGGSVSTLTIQRTQQEDSAVYLCASSPSGLPTEAFFGQGTRLTVV.

This clone occurred a few times. The chain combines TRBV28 with TRBJ2-2; D gene ambiguous. The germline gives CDR1 MDHEN, CDR2 SYDVKM. V lost 2 bases and J lost 8, with 6 bases in between. The CDR3 extends over 12 amino acids. CDR3: CASSLIQGELFF. The CDR3 DNA reads as TGTGCCAGCAGTTTAATACAGGGGGAGCTGTTTTTT.

This clone was counted once. This sequence joins TRBV18 and TRBJ2-6, with 7 bases identical to TRBD1. The CDR3 loop spans 18 amino acids. Germline CDR1 and CDR2: KGHSH and LQKENI. Unmatched junction bases numbered 8, after V lost 3 bases and J lost 0 bases. The CDR3 protein is CASSPIDREHSGANVLTF. CDR3 DNA sequence: TGTGCCAGCTCACCTATCGACAGGGAGCACTCTGGGGCCAACGTCCTGACTTTC. Full variable domain (outside the CDR3, taken from reference TRBV18 and TRBJ2-6): NAGVMQNPRHLVRRRGQEARLRCSPMKGHSHVYWYRQLPEEGLKFMVYLQKENIIDESGMPKERFSAEFPKEGPSILRIQQVVRGDSAAYFCASSPIDREHSGANVLTFGAGSRLTVL.

The chain combines TRBV4-3 with TRBJ1-2, with a tentative D call TRBD1 (6 bases). Germline CDR1 and CDR2: LGHNA and YSLEER. This CDR3 spans 17 amino acids. Trimming removed 4 bases from V and 6 bases from J, with 24 bases in between. The CDR3 DNA sequence: TGCGCCAGCAGCCCGGATCGAGGGGGGGGCCAACGGAATGGCTACACCTTC. This translates into CASSPDRGGGQRNGYTF.

The chain has TRBV6-5 and TRBJ1-2; possible D gene TRBD1, 5 bases. Germline CDR1 is MNHEY and CDR2 is SVGAGI. CDR3 length: 14 amino acids. The V end was cut by 0 bases, the J end by 3 bases, with 8 bases between. The CDR3 region is CASSYSRGYYGYTF. The DNA for the CDR3 is TGTGCCAGCAGTTACTCGCGGGGCTACTATGGCTACACCTTC.

The chain links TRBV7-9 to TRBJ2-3; D is possibly TRBD2 (6 bases). V shed 11 bases and J shed 6 bases, with 18 bases lying between them. CDR3 length equals 13 residues. Germline assignment: CDR1 SEHNR and CDR2 FQNEAQ (reference sequence). The CDR3 reads CASGLPDWDTQYF. In nucleotides, the CDR3 is TGTGCCTCGGGACTGCCGGACTGGGATACGCAGTATTTT.

The table lists this clone with a count of one. This chain links TRBV28 with TRBJ1-1; no clear D. Per germline, CDR1 MDHEN and CDR2 SYDVKM. V was pared by 8 bases and J by 2 bases, with 12 bases between. The CDR3 is made up of 13 amino acids. The CDR3 DNA follows: TGTGCCAGCTATACTCGAGGCAACACTGAAGCTTTCTTT. Amino acid sequence: CASYTRGNTEAFF.